This T cell receptor (beta chain) was sequenced in a study of regulatory T cells in long-lasting Graves disease. Relying on iRepertoire HTBI primers and Arm-PCR of CDR3 regions, the team built TCR beta libraries. TCRdb re-analysed the multiplex PCR reads in MiXCR, keeping a single row per CDR3 protein. The table shows about 290,000 distinct CDR3 sequences, with roughly 21% occurring only once. General observations from the study: Persistent disease showed a preference for TRBV28, TRBJ1-2 and TRBJ2-5.

This clonotype was seen at least ten times. Its antigen is not known. CDR3 length: 12 amino acids. V shed 8 bases and J 3 bases; nucleotides not matched to a gene: 1. Looked up from germline, CDR1 is MNHEY and CDR2 is SVGEGT. Documented time point: persistent/refractory GD, antithyroid drugs over 5 years with positive TRAb. Extracted RNA from PBMCs served as the source of the TCR library. One endocrinology department in Xi'an, China, was where patients came from. The V and J genes are TRBV6-2 or TRBV6-3 and TRBJ1-1, with 9 bases fitting TRBD1. The receptor was derived from a female donor with Graves disease. Specimen: peripheral blood mononuclear cells (PBMCs), collected when the disease was refractory, from a patient treated with antithyroid drugs. The CDR3 coding sequence is TGTGCCAGCGGGGACAGGGACACTGAAGCTTTCTTT. It yields the protein CASGDRDTEAFF.